Sequencing of this TCR beta chain was carried out in a study of T-cell reconstitution after alpha-beta-depleted transplantation in children. The CDR3 totals 13 residues. Trimming took 3 bases from V and 2 from J, leaving 6 bases between them. The germline CDR1 and CDR2 sequences are KGHSH and LQKENI. Unique molecular identifiers featured in how the TCRbeta library was prepared. TCRdb used MiXCR to reprocess the PCR reads, holding one entry per CDR3 protein. The table records more than 40,000 distinct CDR3 sequences, around 9% of them present only once. In this sample, this clonotype turned up many times.

The TCR comes from a male patient under 10 years old who had a stem cell transplant for chronic granulomatous disease, so the T cells may come from the graft donor. Here the sequenced sample was PBMCs, mostly from graft donor cells, taken 60 days after TCRalphabeta/CD19-depleted stem cell transplant. This chain connects TRBV18 to TRBJ2-3; D is undetermined. The CDR3 nucleotides are TGTGCCAGCTCACCGTACTACACAGATACGCAGTATTTT. This translates into CASSPYYTDTQYF.